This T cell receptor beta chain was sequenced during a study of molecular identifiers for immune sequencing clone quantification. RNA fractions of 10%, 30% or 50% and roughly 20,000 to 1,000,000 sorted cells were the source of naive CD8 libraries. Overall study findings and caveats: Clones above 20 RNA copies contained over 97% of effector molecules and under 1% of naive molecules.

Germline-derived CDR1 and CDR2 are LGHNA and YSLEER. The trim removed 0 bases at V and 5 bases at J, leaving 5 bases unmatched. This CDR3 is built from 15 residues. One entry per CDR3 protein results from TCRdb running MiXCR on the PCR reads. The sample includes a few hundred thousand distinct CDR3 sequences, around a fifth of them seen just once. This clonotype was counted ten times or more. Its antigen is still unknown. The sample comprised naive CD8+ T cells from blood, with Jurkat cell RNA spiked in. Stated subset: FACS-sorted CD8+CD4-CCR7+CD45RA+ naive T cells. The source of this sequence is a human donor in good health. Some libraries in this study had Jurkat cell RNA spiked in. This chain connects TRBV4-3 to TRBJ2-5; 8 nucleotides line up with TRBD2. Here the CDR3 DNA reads TGCGCCAGCAGCCAAGATCGGGGGGGCCCGGAGACCCAGTACTTC. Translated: CASSQDRGGPETQYF.